Listed below are T cell receptor beta chains from one sample, sequenced in a study of T cells in Graves' hyperthyroidism and ophthalmopathy. TCRdb recomputed calls from the multiplex PCR reads with MiXCR, one row per CDR3 protein. This table has approximately 530,000 distinct CDR3 sequences, over 15% appearing once. What was sequenced was blood. The origin of the receptors is a woman aged 18-30 years with Graves' hyperthyroidism. Both conserved end residues are part of each CDR3. D genes are given only for firm matches. Expanded clones are given a class, and other clones once, few, many or no size at all.

clone_size j_call v_call d_call cdr3_aa cdr3_nt
many TRBJ2-2 TRBV5-5 TRBD1 CASRPGQGTGELFF TGTGCCAGCAGGCCGGGACAGGGTACCGGGGAGCTGTTTTTT
- TRBJ1-1 TRBV29-1 - CSVELARSAEAFF TGCAGCGTTGAACTCGCAAGGAGCGCTGAAGCTTTCTTT
- TRBJ2-3 TRBV2 - CASSVVSTDTQYF TGTGCCAGCAGCGTAGTAAGCACAGATACGCAGTATTTT
- TRBJ2-7 TRBV10-3 TRBD2 CAISESGGGGYEQYF TGTGCCATCAGTGAGTCGGGCGGGGGAGGCTACGAGCAGTACTTC
- TRBJ2-7 TRBV6-1 TRBD2 CASTLLAGIDEQYF TGTGCCAGCACCCTACTAGCGGGTATCGACGAGCAGTACTTC
many TRBJ2-7 TRBV7-8 TRBD1 CASSLERTGINEQYF TGTGCCAGCAGCTTAGAAAGGACAGGGATAAACGAGCAGTACTTC
few TRBJ1-2 TRBV2 - CASSPYRDRSYGYTF TGTGCCAGCAGCCCGTACAGGGATAGAAGCTATGGCTACACCTTC
few TRBJ1-5 TRBV10-3 TRBD1 CAISPRGQGAGEPQHF TGTGCCATCAGTCCCAGGGGACAGGGGGCCGGAGAGCCCCAGCATTTT
many TRBJ1-4 TRBV12-3/TRBV12-4 TRBD1 CASSRDSANEKLFF TGTGCCAGCAGCCGGGACAGCGCTAATGAAAAACTGTTTTTT
many TRBJ2-3 TRBV7-2 TRBD2 CASSPRLAGITDTQYF TGTGCCAGCAGCCCCAGACTAGCGGGGATCACAGATACGCAGTATTTT
few TRBJ2-1 TRBV2 - CASSGGTDEQFF TGTGCCAGCAGTGGCGGGACCGATGAGCAGTTCTTC
many TRBJ2-2 TRBV5-1 TRBD2 CASSGTSVNTGELFF TGCGCCAGCAGCGGAACTAGCGTGAACACCGGGGAGCTGTTTTTT
many TRBJ1-1 TRBV6-2/TRBV6-3 - CASSYSALGTEAFF TGTGCCAGCAGTTACTCAGCCCTGGGCACTGAAGCTTTCTTT
many TRBJ2-5 TRBV28 TRBD2 CASSTEEGLAASETQYF TGTGCCAGCAGTACCGAGGAGGGGCTAGCGGCCTCGGAGACCCAGTACTTC
- TRBJ2-3 TRBV10-3 - CAIRPSGGTDTQYF TGTGCCATCAGACCCTCGGGGGGCACAGATACGCAGTATTTT
- TRBJ2-5 TRBV4-3 - CASSQIINRGGETQYF TGCGCCAGCAGCCAAATAATTAACAGGGGAGGAGAGACCCAGTACTTC
few TRBJ1-4 TRBV7-9 TRBD1 CASSLGTGGGSTNEKLFF TGTGCCAGCAGCTTAGGGACAGGGGGCGGATCGACTAATGAAAAACTGTTTTTT
many TRBJ1-2 TRBV13 - CASSFQGAPNGYTF TGTGCCAGCAGCTTCCAAGGGGCACCAAATGGCTACACCTTC
many TRBJ2-7 TRBV7-2 - CASRADSTYEQYF TGTGCCAGCAGGGCGGACAGTACCTACGAGCAGTACTTC
- TRBJ2-2 TRBV4-1 TRBD2 CASNSGTRNTGELFF TGCGCCAGCAACTCCGGGACTAGGAACACCGGGGAGCTGTTTTTT
many TRBJ1-1 TRBV7-8 - CASSLARVGTEAFF TGTGCCAGCAGCTTAGCCAGGGTGGGCACTGAAGCTTTCTTT
few TRBJ2-1 TRBV20-1 - CSAKGPSSYNEQFF TGCAGTGCTAAAGGGCCTAGCTCCTACAATGAGCAGTTCTTC
- TRBJ2-1 TRBV11-3 - CAAPPHQEINEQFF TGTGCCGCCCCTCCCCACCAAGAAATCAATGAGCAGTTCTTC
few TRBJ1-4 TRBV19 - CASSPWTALGATNEKLFF TGTGCCAGTAGTCCTTGGACAGCCCTGGGGGCTACTAATGAAAAACTGTTTTTT
- TRBJ2-1 TRBV5-1 TRBD2 CASSSTSAGVANEQFF TGCGCCAGCAGTTCTACTAGCGCGGGGGTCGCCAATGAGCAGTTCTTC
few TRBJ1-3 TRBV18 TRBD1 CASSLGTGASGNTIYF TGTGCCAGCTCACTCGGGACAGGGGCGTCTGGAAACACCATATATTTT
many TRBJ1-1 TRBV3-1 - CASSARAALNTEAFF TGTGCCAGCAGCGCGAGAGCGGCGTTGAACACTGAAGCTTTCTTT
many TRBJ2-7 TRBV6-1 TRBD1 CASRRTGGGSGYEQYF TGTGCCAGCAGGAGGACAGGGGGCGGTTCTGGTTACGAGCAGTACTTC
- TRBJ2-2 TRBV7-8 - CASSFTSFDGELFF TGTGCCAGCAGCTTTACTAGTTTCGACGGGGAGCTGTTTTTT
many TRBJ2-7 TRBV28 TRBD2 CASSTGSSSGEQYF TGTGCCAGCAGTACGGGCTCATCTAGCGGCGAGCAGTACTTC
many TRBJ2-3 TRBV11-2 TRBD1 CASSQTTGGFTDTQYF TGTGCCAGCAGCCAAACGACAGGGGGCTTCACAGATACGCAGTATTTT
- TRBJ2-7 TRBV12-5 - CASGLVLGFNSMGEQYF TGTGCTAGTGGTTTGGTACTGGGCTTCAATTCTATGGGGGAGCAGTACTTC
few TRBJ1-4 TRBV6-1 - CASSRRRNQGTEKLFF TGTGCCAGCAGCCGAAGAAGGAACCAGGGAACGGAAAAACTGTTTTTT
once TRBJ2-2 TRBV10-1 TRBD2 CASSVIAGTGELFF TGCGCCAGCAGTGTAATAGCGGGAACCGGGGAGCTGTTTTTT
many TRBJ2-5 TRBV12-3/TRBV12-4 TRBD1 CASSHHAGTGGETQYF TGTGCCAGCAGTCACCATGCGGGGACAGGGGGGGAGACCCAGTACTTC
- TRBJ2-2 TRBV6-2/TRBV6-3 TRBD1 CASRMAGGITGELFF TGTGCCAGCAGAATGGCAGGGGGCATAACCGGGGAGCTGTTTTTT
- TRBJ1-1 TRBV5-6 TRBD1 CASSPGQDEAFF TGTGCCAGCAGCCCGGGACAGGATGAAGCTTTCTTT
many TRBJ1-4 TRBV7-8 - CASSLARITNEKLFF TGTGCCAGCAGCTTAGCGAGGATAACTAATGAAAAACTGTTTTTT
- TRBJ1-1 TRBV4-2 - CASSPIPRAGNTEAFF TGTGCCAGCAGCCCTATCCCCAGGGCCGGGAACACTGAAGCTTTCTTT
few TRBJ2-6 TRBV20-1 - CSARVSGIPGANVLTF TGCAGTGCTAGAGTGTCCGGAATCCCTGGGGCCAACGTCCTGACTTTC
- TRBJ1-5 TRBV6-2/TRBV6-3 - CASSLMVSNQPQHF TGTGCCAGCAGTTTGATGGTTAGCAATCAGCCCCAGCATTTT
few TRBJ2-1 TRBV25-1 TRBD2 CASSGSGVYNEQFF TGTGCCAGCAGTGGTAGCGGGGTGTACAATGAGCAGTTCTTC
many TRBJ1-1 TRBV6-6 - CASSYSVGVNPNTEAFF TGTGCCAGCAGTTACTCCGTTGGGGTTAACCCGAACACTGAAGCTTTCTTT
- TRBJ1-2 TRBV11-3 TRBD1 CASSLGTGYYGYTF TGTGCCAGCAGCTTAGGGACAGGATATTATGGCTACACCTTC
- TRBJ1-3 TRBV10-3 TRBD1 CAIKQTGEGNTIYF TGTGCCATCAAACAGACAGGGGAAGGAAACACCATATATTTT
- TRBJ2-3 TRBV10-1 TRBD2 CASSETSGSTQYF TGCGCCAGCAGTGAGACTAGCGGGAGTACGCAGTATTTT
few TRBJ2-3 TRBV5-1 - CASSLEASVPSTDTQYF TGCGCCAGCAGCTTGGAGGCTAGCGTTCCTAGCACAGATACGCAGTATTTT
- TRBJ2-1 TRBV15 TRBD1 CATSRETGEMDEQFF TGTGCCACCAGCAGAGAGACAGGGGAGATGGATGAGCAGTTCTTC
many TRBJ1-5 TRBV7-2 - CASSLWESNQPQHF TGTGCCAGCAGCTTGTGGGAGAGCAATCAGCCCCAGCATTTT
once TRBJ1-4 TRBV6-6 - CASSYSRQKNEKLFF TGTGCCAGCAGTTACTCCAGACAGAAGAATGAAAAACTGTTTTTT
- TRBJ1-6 TRBV4-3 - CASSRSTANSPLHF TGCGCCAGCAGCCGGTCGACAGCCAATTCACCCCTCCACTTT
once TRBJ2-5 TRBV27 - CASSWTGPRGQETQYF TGTGCCAGCAGTTGGACGGGACCGCGTGGGCAAGAGACCCAGTACTTC
many TRBJ2-3 TRBV20-1 - CSARDPQTAGTDTQYF TGCAGTGCTAGAGATCCCCAAACGGCAGGGACAGATACGCAGTATTTT
- TRBJ2-7 TRBV27 - CASRWGRGSEQYF TGTGCCAGCAGATGGGGCAGGGGCTCCGAGCAGTACTTC
many TRBJ2-3 TRBV28 TRBD1 CASSFPPGQGADTQYF TGTGCCAGCAGTTTTCCCCCCGGACAGGGGGCAGATACGCAGTATTTT
many TRBJ2-1 TRBV2 - CASSRVNEQFF TGTGCCAGCAGTAGGGTCAATGAGCAGTTCTTC
many TRBJ1-2 TRBV11-2 - CASRGANYGYTF TGTGCCAGCAGGGGAGCTAACTATGGCTACACCTTC